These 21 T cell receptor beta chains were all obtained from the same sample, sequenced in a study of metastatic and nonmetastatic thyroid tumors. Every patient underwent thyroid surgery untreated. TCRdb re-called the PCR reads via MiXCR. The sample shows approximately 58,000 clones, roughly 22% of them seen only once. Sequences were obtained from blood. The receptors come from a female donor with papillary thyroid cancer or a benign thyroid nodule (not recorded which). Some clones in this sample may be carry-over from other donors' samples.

CDR3 sequence reads: CSAISSGSSYEQYF. For the CDR3, the DNA is TGCAGTGCTATTTCTAGCGGGAGTAGCTACGAGCAGTACTTC. The chain is built from TRBV20-1 and TRBJ2-7; 10 nucleotides agree with TRBD2. The germline gives CDR1 DFQATT, CDR2 SNEGSKA (reference sequence). This CDR3 contains 14 residues. Losses at the gene ends were 4 bases for V and 3 bases for J; bases not matched to a gene: 6.

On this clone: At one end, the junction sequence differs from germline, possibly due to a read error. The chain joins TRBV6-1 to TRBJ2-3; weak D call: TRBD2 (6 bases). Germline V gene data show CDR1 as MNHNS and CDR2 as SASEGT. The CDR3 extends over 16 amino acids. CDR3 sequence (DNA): TGCGCCAGCAGTGACGGACTACCGGCGGGATTGGATTCGCAGTATTTT. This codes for CASSDGLPAGLDSQYF.

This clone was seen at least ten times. The CDR3 sequence: CASSPGGSGNEQFF. In nucleotides, the CDR3 is TGTGCCAGCAGCCCCGGCGGCTCGGGCAATGAGCAGTTCTTC. The chain is built from TRBV7-3 and TRBJ2-1; D remains ambiguous. This CDR3 spans 14 amino acids. V was shortened by 5 bases and J by 6 bases, with 14 bases between the two germline ends. Germline V gives CDR1 SGHTA, CDR2 FQGTGA.

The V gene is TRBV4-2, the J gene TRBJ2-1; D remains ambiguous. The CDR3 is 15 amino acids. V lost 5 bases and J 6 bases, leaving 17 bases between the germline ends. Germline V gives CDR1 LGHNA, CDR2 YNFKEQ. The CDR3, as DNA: TGTGCCAGCAGCGAAGCGTTAGACGGCTTCAATGAGCAGTTCTTC. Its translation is CASSEALDGFNEQFF.

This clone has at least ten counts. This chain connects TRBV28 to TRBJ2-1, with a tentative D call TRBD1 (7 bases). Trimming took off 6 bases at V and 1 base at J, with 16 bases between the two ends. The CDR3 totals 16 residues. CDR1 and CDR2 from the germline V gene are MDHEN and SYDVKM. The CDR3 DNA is TGTGCCAGCAGACTCAGCGCAGGGGGGTCCTACAATGAGCAGTTCTTC. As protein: CASRLSAGGSYNEQFF.

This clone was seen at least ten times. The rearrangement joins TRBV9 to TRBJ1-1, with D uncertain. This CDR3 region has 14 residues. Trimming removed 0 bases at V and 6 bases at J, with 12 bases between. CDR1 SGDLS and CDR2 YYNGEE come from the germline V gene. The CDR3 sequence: CASSVDQAYPEAFF. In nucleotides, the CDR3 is TGTGCCAGCAGCGTAGACCAGGCGTACCCTGAAGCTTTCTTT.

This CDR3 is CSARMPGTDTQYF. The CDR3 DNA is TGCAGTGCTAGAATGCCAGGCACAGATACGCAGTATTTT. The chain joins TRBV20-1 to TRBJ2-3; D is uncertain. The length of the CDR3 is 13 residues. Germline V lookup: CDR1 DFQATT, CDR2 SNEGSKA (reference sequence). Trimming pared 2 bases from V and 1 base from J, leaving 7 bases between.

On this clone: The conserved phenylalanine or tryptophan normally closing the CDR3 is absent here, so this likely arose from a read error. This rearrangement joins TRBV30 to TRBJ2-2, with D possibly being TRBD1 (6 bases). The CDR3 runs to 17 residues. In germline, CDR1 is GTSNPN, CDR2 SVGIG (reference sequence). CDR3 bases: TGTGCCAGGAGTTCTCTGGGACACTCGGCGGACGCCGGGGAGCTGTTTTTA. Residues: CARSSLGHSADAGELFL.

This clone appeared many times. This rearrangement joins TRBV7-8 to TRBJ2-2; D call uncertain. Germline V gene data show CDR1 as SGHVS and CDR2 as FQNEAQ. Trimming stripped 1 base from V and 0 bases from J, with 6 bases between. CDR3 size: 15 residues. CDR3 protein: CASSLGITNTGELFF. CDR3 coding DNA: TGTGCCAGCAGCTTAGGCATTACGAACACCGGGGAGCTGTTTTTT.

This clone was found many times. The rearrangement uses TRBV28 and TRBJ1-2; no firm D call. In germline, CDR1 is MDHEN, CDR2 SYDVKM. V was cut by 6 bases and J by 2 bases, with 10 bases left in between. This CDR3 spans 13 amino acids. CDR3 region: CASRLDGNYGYTF. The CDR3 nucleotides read TGTGCCAGCAGACTGGACGGCAACTATGGCTACACCTTC.

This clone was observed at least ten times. CDR3 region: CASSLIDSHTDTQYF. DNA for the CDR3: TGTGCCAGCAGCTTAATCGACTCTCACACAGATACGCAGTATTTT. The V and J genes are TRBV7-3 and TRBJ2-3; D ambiguous. The V end lost 1 base, the J end lost 2 bases, and 10 bases lay between the germline ends. This CDR3 is built from 15 residues. Germline V gene data show CDR1 as SGHTA and CDR2 as FQGTGA.

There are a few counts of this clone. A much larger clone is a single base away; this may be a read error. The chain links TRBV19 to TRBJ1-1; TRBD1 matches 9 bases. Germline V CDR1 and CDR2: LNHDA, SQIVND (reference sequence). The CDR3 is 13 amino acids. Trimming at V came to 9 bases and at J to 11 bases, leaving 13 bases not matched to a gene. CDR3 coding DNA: TGTGCCAGCCGGGGACAGGGCCTCTCAATGGCTTTCTTT. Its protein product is CASRGQGLSMAFF.

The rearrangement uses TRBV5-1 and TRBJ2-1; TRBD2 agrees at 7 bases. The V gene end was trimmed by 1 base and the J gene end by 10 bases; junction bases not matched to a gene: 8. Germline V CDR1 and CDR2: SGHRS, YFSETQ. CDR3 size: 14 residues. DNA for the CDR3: TGCGCCAGCAGCTTGTCGGCGGGAGCGCTCGAGCAGTTCTTC. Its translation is CASSLSAGALEQFF. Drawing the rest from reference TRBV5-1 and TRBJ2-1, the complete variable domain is KAGVTQTPRYLIKTRGQQVTLSCSPISGHRSVSWYQQTPGQGLQFLFEYFSETQRNKGNFPGRFSGRQFSNSRSEMNVSTLELGDSALYLCASSLSAGALEQFFGPGTRLTVL.

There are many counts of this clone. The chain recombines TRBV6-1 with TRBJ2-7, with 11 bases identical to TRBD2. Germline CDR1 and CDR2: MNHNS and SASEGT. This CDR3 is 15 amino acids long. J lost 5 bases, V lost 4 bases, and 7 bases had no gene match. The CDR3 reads CASSGSSGRLHEQYF. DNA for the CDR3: TGTGCCAGCAGTGGATCTAGCGGGAGGCTCCACGAGCAGTACTTC.

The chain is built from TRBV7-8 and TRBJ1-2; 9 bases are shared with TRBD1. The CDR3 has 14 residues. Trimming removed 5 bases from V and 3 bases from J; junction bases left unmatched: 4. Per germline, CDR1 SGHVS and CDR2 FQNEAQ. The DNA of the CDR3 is TGTGCCAGCAGCCCCCGGGACAGGGACTATGGCTACACCTTC. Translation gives CASSPRDRDYGYTF.

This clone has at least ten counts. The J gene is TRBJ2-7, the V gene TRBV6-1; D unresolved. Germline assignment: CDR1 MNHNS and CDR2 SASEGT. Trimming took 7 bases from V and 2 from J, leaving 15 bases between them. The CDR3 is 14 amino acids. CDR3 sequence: CASKKNFITYEQYF. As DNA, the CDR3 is TGTGCCAGCAAGAAGAACTTCATTACCTACGAGCAGTACTTC.

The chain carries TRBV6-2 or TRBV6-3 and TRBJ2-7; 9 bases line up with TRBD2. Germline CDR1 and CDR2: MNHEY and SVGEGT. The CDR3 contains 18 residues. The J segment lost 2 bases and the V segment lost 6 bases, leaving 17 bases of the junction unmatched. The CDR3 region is CASSHRLLAGEGAYEQYF. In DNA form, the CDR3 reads TGTGCCAGCAGCCACCGGTTGTTAGCGGGAGAAGGTGCCTACGAGCAGTACTTC.

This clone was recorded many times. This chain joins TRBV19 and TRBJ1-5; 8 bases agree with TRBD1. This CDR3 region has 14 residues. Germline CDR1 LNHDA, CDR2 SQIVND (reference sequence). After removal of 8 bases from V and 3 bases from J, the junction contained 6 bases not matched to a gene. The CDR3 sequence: CASYGDRFNQPQHF. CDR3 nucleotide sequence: TGTGCCAGTTACGGGGACAGGTTCAATCAGCCCCAGCATTTT.

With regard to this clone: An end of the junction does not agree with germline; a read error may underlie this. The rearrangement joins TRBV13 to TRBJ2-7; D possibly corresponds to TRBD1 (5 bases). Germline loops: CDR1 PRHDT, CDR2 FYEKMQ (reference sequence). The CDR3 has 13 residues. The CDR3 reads CAISSDTSYDQYF. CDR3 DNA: TGTGCCATCAGCTCGGACACGTCCTACGATCAGTACTTC.

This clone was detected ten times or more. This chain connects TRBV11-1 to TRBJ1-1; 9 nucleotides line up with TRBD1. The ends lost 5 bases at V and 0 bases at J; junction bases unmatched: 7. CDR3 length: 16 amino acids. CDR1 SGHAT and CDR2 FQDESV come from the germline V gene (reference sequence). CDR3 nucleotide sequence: TGTGCCAGCAGCAAAGGGACAGGGCCCTTGAACACTGAAGCTTTCTTT. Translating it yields CASSKGTGPLNTEAFF.

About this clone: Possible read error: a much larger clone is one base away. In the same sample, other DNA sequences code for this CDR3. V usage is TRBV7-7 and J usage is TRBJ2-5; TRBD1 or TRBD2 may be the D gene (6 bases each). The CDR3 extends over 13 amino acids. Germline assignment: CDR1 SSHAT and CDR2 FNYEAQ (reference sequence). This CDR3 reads CASSLGGQETQYF. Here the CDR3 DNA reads TGTGCTAGCAGCTTAGGGGGGCAAGAGACGCAGTACTTC.